This TCR beta chain is drawn from a study of Ad26.COV2.S vaccination and SARS-CoV-2 variants. Study-level points and caveats: For non-spike TCRs, breadth in vaccine recipients resembled that in placebo recipients.

Treatment given: around 19 received Ad26.COV2.S at low or high dose, single or two shots; about five received placebo; per-sample allocation not given. Samples were taken on day 63 after the first vaccine or placebo injection. The study used a vaccine consisting of an Ad26 vector that expressed Wuhan-strain SARS-CoV-2 spike. After removal of 3 bases from V and 9 bases from J, the junction contained 6 bases not matched to a gene. CDR1 is MNHEY and CDR2 is SMNVEV in the germline V gene (reference sequence). This CDR3 has 15 residues. Comments on this clone: Its antigen remains unidentified.

Clones were read by immunoSEQ multiplex PCR, and TCRdb kept only the in-frame ones, dropping some. The sample records about 440,000 clones, 90% being singletons. This clonotype originated in a person aged 18-60 years who received the Ad26.COV2.S COVID-19 vaccine or a placebo. V and J are TRBV27 and TRBJ2-1, with TRBD2 matching 12 bases. The material sequenced was peripheral blood, taken in a trial of Ad26.COV2.S vaccine versus placebo. Here the CDR3 reads CASSFKTSGRGEQFF. The DNA for the CDR3 is TGTGCCAGCAGTTTCAAGACTAGCGGGAGAGGTGAGCAGTTCTTC.